These 26 T cell receptor beta chains originate from one sample sequenced in a study of vaccination and CD4 T cells after COVID-19. Treatment given: roughly nine-day PBMC culture with coronavirus spike peptide pools or control peptides (ViraFEST assay). The antigens these receptors bind are not known. Sequencing of cultured CD4+ T cell DNA used the Oncomine TCR Beta short-read assay. TCRdb analysed the PCR reads with MiXCR anew, one entry per CDR3 protein. The sample has 13,000 to 15,000 distinct CDR3 sequences, about a third seen once. The sequenced sample consisted of cultured CD4+ T cells from blood. The origin of the receptors is a human donor with COVID-19.

V usage is TRBV11-1 and J usage is TRBJ1-1, with D tentatively TRBD1 (5 bases). The V gene lost 6 bases and the J gene lost 1 base, with 9 bases spanning the gap. Per germline, CDR1 SGHAT and CDR2 FQDESV (reference sequence). This CDR3 contains 13 residues. The DNA for the CDR3 is TGTGCCAGCAGATTCGACAGGAACACTGAAGCTTTCTTT. Translated: CASRFDRNTEAFF.

J is TRBJ1-2 and V is TRBV12-3 or TRBV12-4; D may be TRBD1 (5 bases). The V gene lost 5 bases and the J gene lost 2 bases, with 18 bases spanning the gap. This CDR3 has 16 residues. The CDR3 spells CASSSPLGQANYGYTF. DNA for the CDR3: TGTGCCAGCAGTAGTCCGCTAGGACAAGCAAACTATGGCTACACCTTC.

Here the CDR3 DNA reads TGTGCCAGCAGTTACTCGAGTACGTCTGGGGCCAACGTCCTGACTTTC. Translated: CASSYSSTSGANVLTF. The genes are TRBV6-5 and TRBJ2-6; the D is unclear. V lost 0 bases and J 1 base, leaving 7 bases between the germline ends. There are 16 residues in the CDR3. Per the germline V gene, CDR1 is MNHEY and CDR2 is SVGAGI.

The chain combines TRBV11-3 with TRBJ1-2; the match to TRBD1 covers 9 bases. The CDR3 contains 14 residues. V shed 6 bases, J shed 6 bases, and the junction held 8 bases outside the gene matches. Germline lookup yields CDR1 SGHNT and CDR2 YENEEA. The CDR3 is CASSYTGGIDGYTF. The CDR3 DNA sequence: TGTGCCAGCAGTTATACAGGGGGCATCGATGGCTACACCTTC.

Only a few counts were recorded for this clonotype. The chain employs TRBV6-5 and TRBJ1-5, with D uncertain. Germline loops: CDR1 MNHEY, CDR2 SVGAGI. Trimming shortened V by 3 bases and J by 6 bases, and 6 bases separated the two germline ends. The CDR3 spans 12 residues. As DNA, the CDR3 is TGTGCCAGCAGTTATATCGGTCAGCCCCAGCATTTT. It codes for CASSYIGQPQHF.

This clonotype was detected only a few times. This chain joins TRBV6-1 and TRBJ1-3; tentatively, D is TRBD1 (5 bases). In germline, CDR1 is MNHNS, CDR2 SASEGT. This CDR3 comprises 16 residues. V dropped 3 bases and J dropped 0 bases, with 12 bases sitting between them. CDR3 nucleotides: TGTGCCAGCAGTGAGGGGACGCTTTACTCTGGAAACACCATATATTTT. This sequence encodes CASSEGTLYSGNTIYF.

This clonotype has just a few counts. The chain recombines TRBV25-1 with TRBJ1-1, with D possibly matching TRBD1 (5 bases). Looked up from germline, CDR1 is MGHDK and CDR2 is SYGVNS. V was shortened by 1 base and J by 0 bases, with 9 bases between the two germline ends. This CDR3 has 15 amino acids. The CDR3 region has the DNA TGTGCCAGCAGTGAATTTGGGGCAATGAACACTGAAGCTTTCTTT. The encoded protein is CASSEFGAMNTEAFF.

The gene calls are TRBV7-9 and TRBJ1-6; no reliable D call. This CDR3 has 12 amino acids. V dropped 5 bases and J dropped 6 bases, with 5 bases sitting between them. Per the germline V gene, CDR1 is SEHNR and CDR2 is FQNEAQ (reference sequence). This CDR3 is CASSPLNSPLHF. The CDR3 nucleotides read TGTGCCAGCAGCCCACTTAATTCACCCCTCCACTTT.

This chain uses TRBV2 with TRBJ2-1; 8 nucleotides line up with TRBD2. The V and J ends lost 2 bases and 7 bases, in that order; junction bases with no gene match: 7. Germline V CDR1 and CDR2: SNHLY, FYNNEI. The CDR3 spans 15 residues. The CDR3 spells CASSELAGGRNEQFF. The CDR3 nucleotides read TGTGCCAGCAGTGAACTCGCGGGGGGACGGAATGAGCAGTTCTTC.

The sample holds a few counts of this clonotype. The chain uses TRBV6-1 and TRBJ1-1, with 7 bases fitting TRBD1. The length of the CDR3 is 13 residues. Germline values: CDR1 MNHNS, CDR2 SASEGT. The V segment lost 10 bases and the J segment 1 base; nucleotides outside the gene matches: 6. This CDR3 is CATYRGSNTEAFF. The CDR3 coding sequence is TGTGCCACTTACAGGGGATCGAACACTGAAGCTTTCTTT.

The V and J genes are TRBV15 and TRBJ2-1; 9 nucleotides align to TRBD1. The CDR3 has 16 amino acids. Germline CDR1 LNHNV, CDR2 YYDKDF (reference sequence). Trimming took 0 bases from V and 4 from J; bases not matched to a gene: 4. CDR3 DNA sequence: TGTGCCACCAGCAGAGACGGGACAGGGACGTACAATGAGCAGTTCTTC. As protein: CATSRDGTGTYNEQFF.

The V and J genes are TRBV5-1 and TRBJ2-5; possibly TRBD2 for D (6 bases). The germline CDR1 and CDR2 sequences are SGHRS and YFSETQ. The V end lost 2 bases, the J end lost 2 bases, and 10 bases lay between the germline ends. The CDR3 has 14 amino acids. The CDR3 DNA is TGCGCCAGCAGCTTAGGAGGGGTGCAAGAGACCCAGTACTTC. Its protein is CASSLGGVQETQYF. The full variable domain, completed using reference TRBV5-1 and TRBJ2-5, is KAGVTQTPRYLIKTRGQQVTLSCSPISGHRSVSWYQQTPGQGLQFLFEYFSETQRNKGNFPGRFSGRQFSNSRSEMNVSTLELGDSALYLCASSLGGVQETQYFGPGTRLLVL.

The V gene is TRBV5-5, the J gene TRBJ1-2, with a possible D match to TRBD1 (5 bases). The CDR3 is 16 residues long. Germline CDR1 SGHKS, CDR2 YYEKEE (reference sequence). V lost 0 bases and J 8 bases, leaving 20 bases between the germline ends. This chain's CDR3 is CASSLDSGATIKGYTF. DNA for the CDR3: TGTGCCAGCAGCTTGGATTCCGGGGCCACCATAAAGGGCTACACCTTC.

The rearrangement joins TRBV18 to TRBJ2-7, with D perhaps matching TRBD1 (6 bases). Trimming stripped 3 bases from V and 5 bases from J, with 8 bases between. The germline CDR1 and CDR2 sequences are KGHSH and LQKENI. This CDR3 comprises 12 residues. CDR3: CASSPDSHEQYF. The CDR3 DNA follows: TGTGCCAGCTCACCGGACAGCCACGAGCAGTACTTC. The variable domain in full, completed from reference TRBV18 and TRBJ2-7, reads NAGVMQNPRHLVRRRGQEARLRCSPMKGHSHVYWYRQLPEEGLKFMVYLQKENIIDESGMPKERFSAEFPKEGPSILRIQQVVRGDSAAYFCASSPDSHEQYFGPGTRLTVT.

The sample holds one count of this clonotype. The chain recombines TRBV12-3 or TRBV12-4 with TRBJ2-7; 8 bases match TRBD1. The V gene end was trimmed by 3 bases and the J gene end by 5 bases; junction bases not matched to a gene: 6. The CDR3 extends over 14 amino acids. CDR3 sequence: CASSFTATGDEQYF. The DNA of the CDR3 is TGTGCCAGCAGTTTTACGGCGACAGGGGACGAGCAGTACTTC.

J is TRBJ2-2 and V is TRBV11-3; perhaps TRBD1 as D (7 bases). Germline-derived CDR1 and CDR2 are SGHNT and YENEEA. The CDR3 has 15 residues. V shed 11 bases and J shed 3 bases, with 19 bases lying between them. The CDR3 sequence: CAGSRGGQDTGELFF. CDR3 bases: TGTGCCGGAAGTCGGGGAGGACAGGACACCGGGGAGCTGTTTTTT.

V is TRBV12-3 or TRBV12-4 and J is TRBJ1-6; D is uncertain. Deletions cut 6 bases from V and 14 bases from J, with 17 bases between. The CDR3 loop spans 13 amino acids. In DNA, the CDR3 is TGTGCCAGCAGCGAACCGCCGGCGGGGACCCTCCACTTT. Its translation: CASSEPPAGTLHF.

This chain uses TRBV20-1 with TRBJ1-3; the match to TRBD1 covers 9 bases. The trim removed 5 bases at V and 6 bases at J, leaving 8 bases unmatched. The CDR3 has 14 residues. Germline CDR1 and CDR2: DFQATT and SNEGSKA (reference sequence). The CDR3, as DNA: TGCAGTGCTCGGGACAGGGTGTCCTTAAACACCATATATTTT. It yields the protein CSARDRVSLNTIYF.

The gene calls are TRBV19 and TRBJ2-7; 11 positions agree with TRBD2. This CDR3 spans 15 amino acids. Germline CDR1 reads LNHDA; CDR2 reads SQIVND (reference sequence). V shed 6 bases and J 6 bases; nucleotides not matched to a gene: 10. The CDR3 DNA sequence: TGTGCCAGTAGCACCAATCTAGCGGGGGGAGCCGAGCAGTACTTC. It is translated as CASSTNLAGGAEQYF.

V is TRBV5-1 and J is TRBJ2-7, with 12 bases lining up with TRBD2. CDR3 length equals 17 residues. The V gene's germline CDR1 is SGHRS and CDR2 YFSETQ. J was trimmed by 0 bases and V by 4 bases; bases with no gene match: 8. CDR3 sequence: CASSRTSGGPSSYEQYF. The CDR3 nucleotides read TGCGCCAGCAGCCGAACTAGCGGGGGGCCAAGCTCCTACGAGCAGTACTTC.

V and J are TRBV4-2 and TRBJ1-6; D is possibly TRBD1 (5 bases). V was shortened by 3 bases and J by 11 bases, with 11 bases between the two germline ends. Germline V gives CDR1 LGHNA, CDR2 YNFKEQ. The CDR3 has 13 amino acids. The CDR3 region is CASSQGGTAPLHF. The CDR3 DNA follows: TGTGCCAGCAGCCAGGGGGGGACGGCACCCCTCCACTTT.

This clonotype was counted between two and nine times. The rearrangement uses TRBV6-5 and TRBJ2-1; 11 nucleotides align to TRBD2. The CDR3 length is 14 residues. The V gene's germline CDR1 is MNHEY and CDR2 SVGAGI. V shed 4 bases and J 10 bases; nucleotides not matched to a gene: 6. Here the CDR3 DNA reads TGTGCCAGCAGTTTCTCACTAGCGGGGGTGGAGCAGTTCTTC. Amino acids: CASSFSLAGVEQFF.

The rearrangement uses TRBV20-1 and TRBJ1-2; TRBD1 matches at 9 bases. Losses at the gene ends were 3 bases for V and 4 bases for J; bases not matched to a gene: 12. This CDR3 contains 16 residues. Germline-derived CDR1 and CDR2 are DFQATT and SNEGSKA (reference sequence). CDR3 nucleotides: TGCAGTGCTAGGGGGACAGGGAAGTTTTATTTCTATGGCTACACCTTC. Translation: CSARGTGKFYFYGYTF.

The genes are TRBV20-1 and TRBJ2-3, with D possibly matching TRBD2 (5 bases). The CDR3 consists of 14 residues. CDR1 is DFQATT and CDR2 is SNEGSKA in the germline V gene (reference sequence). V gave up 0 bases and J gave up 4 bases, with 11 bases separating them. The CDR3 region has the DNA TGCAGTGCTAGAGAGCAACTAGTCTCAGATACGCAGTATTTT. Translated, it gives CSAREQLVSDTQYF.

This clonotype showed up just a few times. The chain employs TRBV6-1 and TRBJ2-3; 8 bases agree with TRBD2. This CDR3 contains 13 residues. The germline V gene encodes CDR1 MNHNS and CDR2 SASEGT. The ends lost 11 bases at V and 0 bases at J; junction bases unmatched: 4. The CDR3 bases are TGTGCCTCGCGGGGGGCGAGCACAGATACGCAGTATTTT. It is translated as CASRGASTDTQYF.

This chain joins TRBV5-6 and TRBJ2-2; 12 positions match TRBD1. Unmatched junction bases numbered 14, after V lost 7 bases and J lost 4 bases. Germline CDR1 reads SGHDT; CDR2 reads YYEEEE. The CDR3 contains 18 residues. The CDR3 nucleotides are TGTGCCAGCTTTTGGGGGACAGGGGGCCCCCTGGGCACCGGGGAGCTGTTTTTT. Translated, it gives CASFWGTGGPLGTGELFF.